Here is one TCR beta chain with its context. Its antigen is not known. Produced via immunoSEQ multiplex PCR; TCRdb's table is partial and in-frame only. The sample records approximately 180,000 clones, around nine tenths being singletons. This sample was taken from a study of T cell responses to AZD1222 COVID-19 vaccine. Overall study: Pooling was applied to second doses at about 4 or about 12 weeks. The study's findings and limits: Sampling that yielded the repertoires occurred only after the peak T cell response. Spike-specific TCR breadth and depth grew following two AZD1222 doses.

V lost 8 bases to trimming and J lost 8 bases; unmatched junction nucleotides: 3. The CDR3 is 11 amino acids. CDR1 and CDR2 (germline): MGHDK, SYGVNS. The sequence derives from an adult in good health. V usage is TRBV25-1 and J usage is TRBJ2-1, with 7 bases identical to TRBD2. The sample in question was peripheral blood, obtained on day 0 of AZD1222 vaccination. For the CDR3, the DNA is TGTGCCAGCGGGAGGGTGGATGAGCAGTTCTTC. This gives the protein CASGRVDEQFF.